This T cell receptor (beta chain) was observed in a study of Ad26.COV2.S vaccination and SARS-CoV-2 variants. Study-level information: Ad26.COV2.S was injected intramuscularly once or twice, 56 days apart.

There are 14 residues in the CDR3. The V end lost 0 bases, the J end lost 4 bases, and 9 bases lay between the germline ends. Per germline, CDR1 ENHRY and CDR2 SYGVKD. Treatment indicated: some 20 received Ad26.COV2.S at low or high dose, single or two shots; five or six received placebo; per-sample allocation not given. After the first vaccine or placebo injection, samples were drawn on day 63. Assay used: immunoSEQ multiplex PCR; TCRdb lists only in-frame clones, some missing. The sample has about 400,000 clones, 83% seen once; the top ten hold about 7.1%. The sequence was obtained from a person between 18 and 59 years old who received the Ad26.COV2.S COVID-19 vaccine or a placebo. The sample consisted of peripheral blood, taken in a trial of Ad26.COV2.S vaccine versus placebo. The rearrangement uses TRBV10-3 and TRBJ1-2, with D unclear. This CDR3 is CAISESRGSYGYTF. The CDR3 DNA follows: TGTGCCATCAGTGAGTCCCGGGGATCCTATGGCTACACCTTC.